These T cell receptor beta chains were read from a single sample in a study of graft-versus-host responses after intestinal transplantation. Here immunoSEQ multiplex PCR was the method, and the copy in TCRdb shows in-frame clones only, minus some. The sample shows approximately 20,000 clones, approximately 92% of them seen only once. The specimen comprised PBMCs, sampled roughly 260 days after intestinal transplant. The receptors were gathered from a human patient who received an intestinal transplant, so some T cells may come from the graft donor. CDR3s include the opening cysteine and the closing phenylalanine or tryptophan. Each record gives: CDR3 protein, CDR3 DNA, V gene, D gene, clone size, J gene. D genes are given only for firm matches. Clone size, where shown, is once, few, many, or a class for clones that have expanded.

cdr3_aa: CASSSEGQGYYEQYF
cdr3_nt: TGCGCCAGCAGCTCCGAGGGACAGGGTTACTACGAGCAGTACTTC
v_call: TRBV5-1
d_call: TRBD1
clone_size: .
j_call: TRBJ2-7

cdr3_aa: CASSFWDRVVTGELFF
cdr3_nt: TGTGCCAGCAGTTTCTGGGACAGGGTGGTCACCGGGGAGCTGTTTTTT
v_call: TRBV27
d_call: TRBD1
clone_size: .
j_call: TRBJ2-2

cdr3_aa: CASSYRQGFAEAFF
cdr3_nt: TGTGCCAGCAGCTATCGACAGGGATTCGCTGAAGCTTTCTTT
v_call: TRBV7-6
d_call: TRBD1
clone_size: .
j_call: TRBJ1-1

cdr3_aa: CASSQLAADNEQFF
cdr3_nt: TGTGCCAGCAGTCAACTAGCGGCCGACAATGAGCAGTTCTTC
v_call: TRBV6-5
d_call: TRBD2
clone_size: .
j_call: TRBJ2-1

cdr3_aa: CASSKPGEKGLAGAGPSYEQYF
cdr3_nt: TGCGCCAGCAGTAAACCAGGGGAGAAGGGACTAGCGGGAGCGGGTCCCTCCTACGAGCAGTACTTC
v_call: TRBV23-1
d_call: TRBD2
clone_size: .
j_call: TRBJ2-7

cdr3_aa: CASSPNRDDYEQYF
cdr3_nt: TGTGCCAGCAGTCCGAACAGGGACGACTACGAGCAGTACTTC
v_call: TRBV5-8
d_call: .
clone_size: .
j_call: TRBJ2-7

cdr3_aa: CASSPRGNYGYTF
cdr3_nt: TGTGCCAGCAGCCCGAGAGGAAACTATGGCTACACCTTC
v_call: TRBV6-5
d_call: .
clone_size: .
j_call: TRBJ1-2

cdr3_aa: CASSLAPSGRAADTQYF
cdr3_nt: TGCGCCAGCAGCTTGGCCCCTAGCGGGAGGGCCGCAGATACGCAGTATTTT
v_call: TRBV5-1
d_call: TRBD2
clone_size: .
j_call: TRBJ2-3

cdr3_aa: CASSLPGTSGLFNSYEQYF
cdr3_nt: TGTGCCAGCAGTCTCCCCGGGACTAGCGGGCTCTTTAACTCCTACGAGCAGTACTTC
v_call: TRBV28
d_call: TRBD2
clone_size: .
j_call: TRBJ2-7

cdr3_aa: CASSYGGSSYNEQFF
cdr3_nt: TGTGCCAGCAGTTACGGCGGGAGCTCCTACAATGAGCAGTTCTTC
v_call: TRBV6-5
d_call: TRBD2
clone_size: .
j_call: TRBJ2-1

cdr3_aa: CASKTDRGRESPLHF
cdr3_nt: TGTGCCAGCAAGACGGACAGGGGGCGAGAGTCACCCCTCCACTTT
v_call: TRBV6-5
d_call: TRBD1
clone_size: .
j_call: TRBJ1-6

cdr3_aa: CASRYRGNSNQPQHF
cdr3_nt: TGTGCCAGCAGATACAGGGGGAATAGCAATCAGCCCCAGCATTTT
v_call: TRBV27
d_call: TRBD1
clone_size: .
j_call: TRBJ1-5

cdr3_aa: CASSLRTASYNEQFF
cdr3_nt: TGTGCCAGCAGCTTGAGGACTGCCTCCTACAATGAGCAGTTCTTC
v_call: TRBV7-9
d_call: .
clone_size: .
j_call: TRBJ2-1

cdr3_aa: CASSIGLAGGPKSYNEQFF
cdr3_nt: TGTGCCAGCAGCATAGGACTAGCGGGAGGGCCAAAGTCTTACAATGAGCAGTTCTTC
v_call: TRBV7-2
d_call: TRBD2
clone_size: .
j_call: TRBJ2-1

cdr3_aa: CASSFGVRENQPQHF
cdr3_nt: TGTGCCAGCAGCTTTGGAGTCAGGGAAAATCAGCCCCAGCATTTT
v_call: TRBV5-6
d_call: .
clone_size: .
j_call: TRBJ1-5

cdr3_aa: CASSPRDSGLNQETQYF
cdr3_nt: TGTGCCAGCTCACCACGGGATTCGGGGCTTAACCAAGAGACCCAGTACTTC
v_call: TRBV18
d_call: .
clone_size: .
j_call: TRBJ2-5

cdr3_aa: CASNRDSNQPQHF
cdr3_nt: TGTGCCAGCAACAGGGATAGCAATCAGCCCCAGCATTTT
v_call: TRBV2
d_call: .
clone_size: .
j_call: TRBJ1-5

cdr3_aa: CATSTLSRDSNQPQHF
cdr3_nt: TGTGCCACCAGCACCCTGTCACGAGATAGCAATCAGCCCCAGCATTTT
v_call: TRBV15
d_call: .
clone_size: .
j_call: TRBJ1-5

cdr3_aa: CASSQQGTRNQPQHF
cdr3_nt: TGTGCCAGCAGCCAACAGGGGACCAGGAATCAGCCCCAGCATTTT
v_call: TRBV2
d_call: TRBD1
clone_size: once
j_call: TRBJ1-5

cdr3_aa: CASSLPGHAYSNQPQHF
cdr3_nt: TGTGCCAGCAGTCTCCCCGGACACGCCTATAGCAATCAGCCCCAGCATTTT
v_call: TRBV28
d_call: .
clone_size: .
j_call: TRBJ1-5

cdr3_aa: CATSRTDFGETQYF
cdr3_nt: TGTGCCACCAGCAGGACGGATTTTGGAGAGACCCAGTACTTC
v_call: TRBV15
d_call: .
clone_size: .
j_call: TRBJ2-5

cdr3_aa: CASSTPGLGTYEQFF
cdr3_nt: TGTGCCAGCAGCACACCGGGACTAGGGACCTATGAGCAGTTCTTC
v_call: TRBV7-2
d_call: TRBD2
clone_size: .
j_call: TRBJ2-1

cdr3_aa: CASSYWETTNEKLFF
cdr3_nt: TGTGCCAGCAGTTACTGGGAAACAACTAATGAAAAACTGTTTTTT
v_call: TRBV6-6
d_call: .
clone_size: .
j_call: TRBJ1-4

cdr3_aa: CAISEVLGDTQYF
cdr3_nt: TGTGCCATTAGCGAGGTATTGGGAGATACGCAGTATTTT
v_call: TRBV10-3
d_call: .
clone_size: .
j_call: TRBJ2-3

cdr3_aa: CSAVDREEKLFF
cdr3_nt: TGCAGCGCCGTGGACAGGGAGGAAAAACTGTTTTTT
v_call: TRBV29-1
d_call: TRBD1
clone_size: .
j_call: TRBJ1-4

cdr3_aa: CASTRTGKAGELFF
cdr3_nt: TGTGCCAGTACAAGGACAGGGAAGGCCGGGGAGCTGTTTTTT
v_call: TRBV2
d_call: TRBD1
clone_size: .
j_call: TRBJ2-2

cdr3_aa: CAAGTVSYEQYF
cdr3_nt: TGTGCCGCTGGGACAGTTAGCTACGAGCAGTACTTC
v_call: TRBV6-6
d_call: TRBD1
clone_size: .
j_call: TRBJ2-7

cdr3_aa: CASSLHGLDEGSETQYF
cdr3_nt: TGCGCCAGCAGCTTGCATGGGTTAGATGAAGGTTCGGAGACCCAGTACTTC
v_call: TRBV5-1
d_call: .
clone_size: .
j_call: TRBJ2-5

cdr3_aa: CATSRGGSSNQPQHF
cdr3_nt: TGCGCCACCAGCAGAGGAGGGTCTAGCAATCAGCCCCAGCATTTT
v_call: TRBV15
d_call: .
clone_size: .
j_call: TRBJ1-5

cdr3_aa: CASSEENNTGLDTQYF
cdr3_nt: TGTGCCAGCAGTGAGGAAAACAACACAGGGTTAGATACGCAGTATTTT
v_call: TRBV2
d_call: .
clone_size: .
j_call: TRBJ2-3

cdr3_aa: CASSSLTVAGNTIYF
cdr3_nt: TGTGCCAGCAGCTCCCTGACAGTGGCTGGAAACACCATATATTTT
v_call: TRBV5-5
d_call: .
clone_size: few
j_call: TRBJ1-3

cdr3_aa: CASSRLTGGNSGANVLTF
cdr3_nt: TGTGCCAGCAGCAGACTGACAGGGGGAAACTCTGGGGCCAACGTCCTGACTTTC
v_call: TRBV5-4
d_call: TRBD1
clone_size: .
j_call: TRBJ2-6

cdr3_aa: CASSPWSMNIQYF
cdr3_nt: TGTGCCAGCAGCCCGTGGTCTATGAACATTCAGTACTTC
v_call: TRBV5-6
d_call: .
clone_size: .
j_call: TRBJ2-4

cdr3_aa: CATVAGGAGGYTF
cdr3_nt: TGTGCCACTGTAGCAGGGGGCGCAGGTGGCTACACCTTC
v_call: TRBV28
d_call: TRBD1
clone_size: .
j_call: TRBJ1-2

cdr3_aa: CASSPRDSQETQYF
cdr3_nt: TGTGCCAGCAGCCCCCGGGACAGCCAAGAGACCCAGTACTTC
v_call: TRBV11-2
d_call: TRBD1
clone_size: .
j_call: TRBJ2-5

cdr3_aa: CASSLSLGSYNEQFF
cdr3_nt: TGTGCCAGCAGTTTATCCCTGGGATCCTACAATGAGCAGTTCTTC
v_call: TRBV27
d_call: .
clone_size: .
j_call: TRBJ2-1

cdr3_aa: CASSLGQGIYTGELFF
cdr3_nt: TGCGCCAGCAGCTTGGGGCAGGGGATTTACACCGGGGAGCTGTTTTTT
v_call: TRBV5-1
d_call: .
clone_size: once
j_call: TRBJ2-2

cdr3_aa: CASSTIGTRGYEQYF
cdr3_nt: TGTGCCAGCAGTACTATCGGGACAAGGGGCTACGAGCAGTACTTC
v_call: TRBV25-1
d_call: .
clone_size: .
j_call: TRBJ2-7